This T cell receptor beta chain was captured by sequencing in a study of vaccination and CD4 T cells after COVID-19. CD4+ T cells that had been cultured provided DNA sequenced with the Oncomine TCR Beta short-read assay. MiXCR, applied by TCRdb to the PCR reads, yields one record per CDR3 protein. The data contain 1,700 or so distinct CDR3 sequences, 70% of them seen just once; the ten biggest clones take up 88%. Trimming shortened V by 4 bases and J by 3 bases, and 11 bases separated the two germline ends. The CDR3 extends over 14 amino acids. Stated treatment: approximately nine-day PBMC culture with coronavirus spike peptide pools or control peptides (ViraFEST assay). Remarks on this clonotype: Its antigen is unknown.

The sequence came from a human donor who had recovered from COVID-19. The rearrangement uses TRBV5-3 and TRBJ1-5; D call uncertain. TRBV5-3 is an ORF, and what it does is uncertain. Sequenced material: CD4+ T cells from blood, cultured in vitro, taken after SARS-CoV-2 vaccination. CDR3 loop: CARSPRVLNQPQHF. The CDR3 DNA reads TGTGCCAGAAGCCCCCGGGTCCTCAATCAGCCCCAGCATTTT.